The 32 T cell receptor beta chains presented below share a single source sample, sequenced in a study of T cells in localized non-small cell lung cancer. TCRdb keeps only in-frame clones here, not all; method: immunoSEQ multiplex PCR. The sample has 70,000 or so clones; less than 85% are singletons. This sample comprised peripheral blood, obtained before any cancer treatment. These receptors came from a female donor older than 55 with stage I lung adenocarcinoma.

The V and J genes are TRBV2 and TRBJ2-1; a weak D match, TRBD1 (5 bases). The CDR3 contains 17 residues. The germline gives CDR1 SNHLY, CDR2 FYNNEI. Trimming left V 2 bases short and J 9 bases short, with 23 bases between. The CDR3 sequence: CASSEPLSTALYGEQFF. The CDR3 coding sequence is TGTGCCAGCAGTGAACCGCTTTCGACAGCCCTCTACGGTGAGCAGTTCTTC.

The gene calls are TRBV6-5 and TRBJ2-7; D tentatively reads TRBD1 or TRBD2 (5 bases each). This CDR3 spans 14 amino acids. Germline V gene lookup returns CDR1 MNHEY and CDR2 SVGAGI. V was clipped by 5 bases and J by 2 bases, with 13 bases between them. CDR3 sequence reads: CASSHFGAPYEQYF. CDR3 DNA sequence: TGTGCCAGCAGTCACTTCGGGGCCCCCTACGAGCAGTACTTC.

The chain has TRBV4-3 and TRBJ2-3; unclear D gene. V was shortened by 1 base and J by 8 bases, with 10 bases between the two germline ends. In germline, CDR1 is LGHNA, CDR2 YSLEER. The CDR3 has 13 amino acids. Written as DNA, the CDR3 is TGCGCCAGCAGCCAAGGGCCCCCGGGTACGCAGTATTTT. It encodes CASSQGPPGTQYF.

The rearrangement links TRBV5-1 to TRBJ1-2; no clear D. The germline gives CDR1 SGHRS, CDR2 YFSETQ. V was trimmed by 0 bases and J by 4 bases, leaving 13 bases between them. The CDR3 consists of 15 residues. In DNA form, the CDR3 reads TGCGCCAGCAGCTTGGGTTCAGGTTGGAGCTATGGCTACACCTTC. This gives the protein CASSLGSGWSYGYTF.

V gene TRBV4-2 combines with J gene TRBJ1-2; TRBD1 matches 7 bases. The V gene end was trimmed by 4 bases and the J gene end by 4 bases; junction bases not matched to a gene: 9. CDR3 size: 15 residues. Germline V lookup: CDR1 LGHNA, CDR2 YNFKEQ. The CDR3 DNA follows: TGTGCCAGCAGCCTTACTACCGGGACAGCCTATGGCTACACCTTC. Translation: CASSLTTGTAYGYTF.

This clone was detected once. The rearrangement uses TRBV2 and TRBJ2-1; 12 bases are a match to TRBD1. The ends lost 5 bases at V and 15 bases at J; junction bases unmatched: 11. The CDR3 spans 14 residues. CDR1 and CDR2 from the germline V gene are SNHLY and FYNNEI. The CDR3 region is CASSQSGQGAPPFF. The DNA for the CDR3 is TGTGCCAGCAGTCAATCGGGACAGGGGGCGCCGCCGTTCTTC. Variable domain in full (rest from reference TRBV2 and TRBJ2-1): EPEVTQTPSHQVTQMGQEVILRCVPISNHLYFYWYRQILGQKVEFLVSFYNNEISEKSEIFDDQFSVERPDGSNFTLKIRSTKLEDSAMYFCASSQSGQGAPPFFGPGTRLTVL.

This sequence joins TRBV5-1 and TRBJ2-3, with 8 bases matching TRBD1. Germline V CDR1 and CDR2: SGHRS, YFSETQ. Unmatched junction bases numbered 2, after V lost 0 bases and J lost 2 bases. This CDR3 has 15 amino acids. The CDR3: CASSLAGQVTDTQYF. In DNA, the CDR3 is TGCGCCAGCAGCTTGGCGGGACAGGTCACAGATACGCAGTATTTT.

Points on this clone: Other DNA sequences in this sample translate to the same CDR3. The V call is TRBV11-2, the J call TRBJ2-7; perhaps TRBD1 as D (6 bases). Germline values: CDR1 SGHAT, CDR2 FQNNGV. The CDR3 runs to 15 residues. The ends were cut back, 1 base at V and 1 base at J, with 11 bases in the middle. The CDR3 DNA reads as TGTGCCAGCAGCTTAGTGGGGCAGGGGTCCTACGAGCAGTACTTC. It specifies CASSLVGQGSYEQYF.

In this sample, this clone turned up once. The chain uses TRBV7-9 and TRBJ2-3; TRBD2 aligns across 9 bases. Per germline, CDR1 SEHNR and CDR2 FQNEAQ (reference sequence). J was trimmed by 4 bases and V by 4 bases; bases with no gene match: 18. CDR3 length: 19 amino acids. The CDR3 DNA sequence: TGTGCCAGCAGCTCCCGGTGGGGGGGGAAGCGGGAGGTCGCAGATACGCAGTATTTT. Protein: CASSSRWGGKREVADTQYF.

Relative to its sample, this clone is medium-sized (0.01 to 0.1%). The chain uses TRBV2 and TRBJ2-4; D not resolved. The V end was cut by 4 bases, the J end by 1 base, with 11 bases between. The germline V gene encodes CDR1 SNHLY and CDR2 FYNNEI. The CDR3 has 15 amino acids. This CDR3 is CASSGVGSAKNIQYF. As DNA, the CDR3 is TGTGCCAGCAGTGGAGTCGGGTCGGCCAAAAACATTCAGTACTTC. The entire variable domain, with the rest obtained from reference TRBV2 and TRBJ2-4, is as follows: EPEVTQTPSHQVTQMGQEVILRCVPISNHLYFYWYRQILGQKVEFLVSFYNNEISEKSEIFDDQFSVERPDGSNFTLKIRSTKLEDSAMYFCASSGVGSAKNIQYFGAGTRLSVL.

CDR3 protein: CASKYTGELFF. The CDR3 DNA sequence: TGTGCCAGCAAGTACACCGGGGAGCTGTTTTTT. This rearrangement joins TRBV27 to TRBJ2-2; no clear D. Trimming stripped 7 bases from V and 3 bases from J, with 3 bases between. This CDR3 region has 11 residues. Germline lookup yields CDR1 MNHEY and CDR2 SMNVEV (reference sequence).

This clone has a single count. The genes are TRBV7-6 and TRBJ2-1, with 8 nucleotides matching TRBD2. Looked up from germline, CDR1 is SGHVS and CDR2 is FNYEAQ. Germline trimming cut 5 bases from V and 4 bases from J; bases unmatched to any gene: 7. This CDR3 is 15 amino acids long. The CDR3 region is CASSLQRLAYNEQFF. The CDR3 DNA reads as TGTGCCAGCAGCCTACAAAGACTAGCGTACAATGAGCAGTTCTTC.

The CDR3, as DNA: TGCGCCAGCAGCCAAGAAGGAACAGGGTCGGGAGAGACCCAGTACTTC. Amino acid sequence: CASSQEGTGSGETQYF. The chain combines TRBV4-1 with TRBJ2-5, with a possible D match to TRBD1 (6 bases). The CDR3 is made up of 16 amino acids. Trimming removed 0 bases at V and 4 bases at J, with 15 bases between. CDR1 MGHRA and CDR2 YSYEKL come from the germline V gene.

The gene calls are TRBV2 and TRBJ2-7, with 8 bases lining up with TRBD1. Germline values: CDR1 SNHLY, CDR2 FYNNEI. CDR3 length: 16 amino acids. With 5 bases clipped from V and 6 bases from J, the junction kept 15 bases outside the gene matches. Here the CDR3 reads CASSLTGAHSPSEQYF. The CDR3 nucleotides are TGTGCCAGCAGTCTGACAGGGGCCCACTCCCCATCCGAGCAGTACTTC.

This clone occurred once. V usage is TRBV19 and J usage is TRBJ2-1; tentative D call: TRBD2 (5 bases). From germline, CDR1 is LNHDA and CDR2 SQIVND (reference sequence). V lost 3 bases, J lost 2 bases, and 14 bases lay in between. The CDR3 runs 16 residues. CDR3 sequence reads: CASSILGNSPYNEQFF. The CDR3, as DNA: TGTGCCAGTAGTATTCTCGGGAATTCCCCCTACAATGAGCAGTTCTTC.

The CDR3 DNA follows: TGCGCCACCCAGGAGGGGGGCACAGATACGCAGTATTTT. Its translation: CATQEGGTDTQYF. The chain recombines TRBV5-1 with TRBJ2-3; perhaps D is TRBD1 or TRBD2 (6 bases each). CDR1 and CDR2 (germline): SGHRS, YFSETQ. The V and J ends lost 9 bases and 1 base respectively, with 12 bases between them. The CDR3 is 13 residues long.

The chain carries TRBV28 and TRBJ2-7; 7 bases line up with TRBD1. The ends lost 5 bases at V and 5 bases at J; junction bases unmatched: 12. The CDR3 has 15 residues. The germline V gene encodes CDR1 MDHEN and CDR2 SYDVKM. For the CDR3, the DNA is TGTGCCAGCAGTCCGACAGGGCGTGTATCGGACGAGCAGTACTTC. Translation gives CASSPTGRVSDEQYF.

This rearrangement joins TRBV27 to TRBJ2-5, with D maybe TRBD2 (5 bases). This CDR3 has 16 residues. CDR1 MNHEY and CDR2 SMNVEV come from the germline V gene (reference sequence). Trimming removed 6 bases at V and 4 bases at J, with 21 bases between. The CDR3 coding sequence is TGTGCCAGCAGACAAAACTGGACTGACAAAATAGAGACCCAGTACTTC. Translating it yields CASRQNWTDKIETQYF.

The chain is built from TRBV6-1 and TRBJ1-3; 10 bases match TRBD1. The CDR3 has 15 amino acids. Germline-derived CDR1 and CDR2 are MNHNS and SASEGT. V shed 3 bases and J 3 bases; nucleotides not matched to a gene: 2. CDR3 sequence (DNA): TGTGCCAGCAGTGACAGGGACAGGGGTGGAAACACCATATATTTT. It codes for CASSDRDRGGNTIYF.

V gene TRBV11-3 combines with J gene TRBJ2-5, with 9 bases that match TRBD1. The V and J ends lost 5 bases and 5 bases, in that order; junction bases with no gene match: 6. Germline V lookup: CDR1 SGHNT, CDR2 YENEEA. CDR3 size: 14 residues. In DNA form, the CDR3 reads TGTGCCAGCAGCCAAGGGACAGGGCAGGAGACCCAGTACTTC. It yields the protein CASSQGTGQETQYF.

This clone was seen only a few times. The chain is built from TRBV9 and TRBJ2-5, with 7 bases aligning to TRBD1. J lost 0 bases, V lost 6 bases, and 8 bases had no gene match. Germline V gene data show CDR1 as SGDLS and CDR2 as YYNGEE. The CDR3 spans 15 residues. CDR3 residues: CASTKGTAYQETQYF. The CDR3 region has the DNA TGTGCCAGCACAAAAGGGACAGCGTACCAAGAGACCCAGTACTTC.

The V gene is TRBV9, the J gene TRBJ1-5, with D hard to call. The germline V gene encodes CDR1 SGDLS and CDR2 YYNGEE. The CDR3 consists of 15 residues. With 0 bases removed from V and 4 bases from J, the gap between germline ends came to 11 bases. CDR3 protein: CASSVGWELNQPQHF. CDR3 DNA: TGTGCCAGCAGCGTAGGGTGGGAGTTGAATCAGCCCCAGCATTTT. Looking up the rest from reference TRBV9 and TRBJ1-5 gives the full variable domain: DSGVTQTPKHLITATGQRVTLRCSPRSGDLSVYWYQQSLDQGLQFLIQYYNGEERAKGNILERFSAQQFPDLHSELNLSSLELGDSALYFCASSVGWELNQPQHFGDGTRLSIL.

The chain uses TRBV5-8 and TRBJ2-1; the D gene is possibly TRBD1 (6 bases). V shed 7 bases and J shed 0 bases, with 11 bases lying between them. Germline V CDR1 and CDR2: SGHTS, YDEGEE. The CDR3 loop spans 14 amino acids. The CDR3 bases are TGTGCCAGCGGGACAAGAAGCTCCTACAATGAGCAGTTCTTC. It yields the protein CASGTRSSYNEQFF.

The rearrangement links TRBV19 to TRBJ2-4; D might be TRBD1 (5 bases). The V end was cut by 6 bases, the J end by 2 bases, with 8 bases between. CDR1 is LNHDA and CDR2 is SQIVND in the germline V gene (reference sequence). The CDR3 extends over 13 amino acids. The CDR3 region has the DNA TGTGCCAGTAGCACAGGTCCCAAAAACATTCAGTACTTC. This encodes CASSTGPKNIQYF.

The CDR3 spells CASSIGQVSNQPQHF. The CDR3 DNA reads TGTGCCAGTAGTATAGGACAGGTTAGCAATCAGCCCCAGCATTTT. This sequence joins TRBV19 and TRBJ1-5, with D perhaps matching TRBD1 (6 bases). From germline, CDR1 is LNHDA and CDR2 SQIVND (reference sequence). Trimming took 1 base from V and 0 from J, leaving 7 bases between them. This CDR3 comprises 15 residues.

This clone was picked up a small number of times. CDR3 in amino acids: CASSITGQGKTQYF. CDR3 coding DNA: TGTGCCAGCAGCATAACAGGACAGGGCAAGACCCAGTACTTC. This rearrangement joins TRBV7-6 to TRBJ2-5, with TRBD1 matching over 8 bases. V lost 5 bases and J lost 6; bases outside the gene matches: 8. Germline assignment: CDR1 SGHVS and CDR2 FNYEAQ. The CDR3 has 14 amino acids.

The chain recombines TRBV4-2 with TRBJ2-5, with a possible D match to TRBD2 (5 bases). The end of the DNA aligns better with TRBJ2-7, so the J call may be wrong. Germline lookup yields CDR1 LGHNA and CDR2 YNFKEQ. This CDR3 spans 16 amino acids. Written as DNA, the CDR3 is TGTGCCAGCAGCCAAGATGGCCTAGCAGTCTCCTACGAGCAGTACTTC. This gives the protein CASSQDGLAVSYEQYF.

The chain is built from TRBV9 and TRBJ2-1; 8 bases map to TRBD2. The CDR3 length is 15 residues. The V and J ends lost 3 bases and 2 bases, in that order; junction bases with no gene match: 4. CDR1 is SGDLS and CDR2 is YYNGEE in the germline V gene. Written as DNA, the CDR3 is TGTGCCAGCAGCGAGCGGGAGATCCCCTACAATGAGCAGTTCTTC. The encoded protein is CASSEREIPYNEQFF.

The V call is TRBV21-1, the J call TRBJ1-2; TRBD1, as called in the table, went unchecked against the DNA. TRBV21-1 is described as a pseudogene. The CDR3 totals 17 residues. The CDR3 sequence: CASSKREGTGVSWGYTF. DNA of the CDR3: TGTGCCAGCAGCAAAAGGGAGGGGACAGGGGTGTCATGGGGCTACACCTTC.

V and J are TRBV10-3 and TRBJ1-2; a weak D match, TRBD1 (5 bases). The CDR3 is 15 amino acids. Trimming left V 6 bases short and J 3 bases short, with 17 bases between. Germline loops: CDR1 ENHRY, CDR2 SYGVKD. The CDR3 bases are TGTGCCATCAGCCGCGGGCTACAGGTCGACTATGGCTACACCTTC. This codes for CAISRGLQVDYGYTF.

V is TRBV6-1 and J is TRBJ2-7; 10 nucleotides match TRBD2. The germline CDR1 and CDR2 sequences are MNHNS and SASEGT. The CDR3 has 14 amino acids. The V gene end was trimmed by 6 bases and the J gene end by 4 bases; junction bases not matched to a gene: 6. For the CDR3, the DNA is TGTGCCAGCAGGGTAGCGGGGGGCCGATACGAGCAGTACTTC. It translates to CASRVAGGRYEQYF.

The genes are TRBV4-1 and TRBJ2-1; D not certain. This CDR3 is 12 amino acids long. Germline V lookup: CDR1 MGHRA, CDR2 YSYEKL. V lost 4 bases and J 4 bases, leaving 5 bases between the germline ends. CDR3 nucleotides: TGCGCCAGCAGCCGAAATTACAATGAGCAGTTCTTC. Its translation: CASSRNYNEQFF.